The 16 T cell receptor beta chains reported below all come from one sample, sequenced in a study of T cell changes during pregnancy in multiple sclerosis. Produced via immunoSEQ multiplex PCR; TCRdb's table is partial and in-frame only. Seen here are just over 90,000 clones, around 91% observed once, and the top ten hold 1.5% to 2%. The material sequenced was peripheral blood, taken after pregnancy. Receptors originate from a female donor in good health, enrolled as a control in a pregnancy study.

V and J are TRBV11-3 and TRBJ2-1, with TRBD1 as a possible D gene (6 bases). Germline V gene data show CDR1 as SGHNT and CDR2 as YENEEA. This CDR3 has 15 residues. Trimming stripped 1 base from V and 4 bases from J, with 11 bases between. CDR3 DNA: TGTGCCAGCAGCTTAGGGAGAAGGGGGTACAATGAGCAGTTCTTC. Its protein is CASSLGRRGYNEQFF.

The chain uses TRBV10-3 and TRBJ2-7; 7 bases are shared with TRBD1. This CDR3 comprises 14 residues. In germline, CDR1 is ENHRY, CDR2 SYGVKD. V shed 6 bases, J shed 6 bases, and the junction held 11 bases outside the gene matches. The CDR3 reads CAISPSEGAAEQYF. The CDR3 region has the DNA TGTGCCATCAGCCCCAGCGAGGGGGCTGCCGAGCAGTACTTC.

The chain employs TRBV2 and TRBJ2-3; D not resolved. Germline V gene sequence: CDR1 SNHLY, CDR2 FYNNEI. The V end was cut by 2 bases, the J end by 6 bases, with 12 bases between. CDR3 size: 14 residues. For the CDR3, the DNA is TGTGCCAGCAGTGAAACCCGAGTCTCGGATACGCAGTATTTT. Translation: CASSETRVSDTQYF.

The CDR3 sequence is CASSLGTGINYGYTF. Written as DNA, the CDR3 is TGCGCCAGCAGCTTAGGGACAGGGATTAACTATGGCTACACCTTC. The chain is built from TRBV5-1 and TRBJ1-2; 9 bases are a match to TRBD1. The CDR3 consists of 15 residues. Germline V gives CDR1 SGHRS, CDR2 YFSETQ. With 2 bases clipped from V and 1 base from J, the junction kept 3 bases outside the gene matches.

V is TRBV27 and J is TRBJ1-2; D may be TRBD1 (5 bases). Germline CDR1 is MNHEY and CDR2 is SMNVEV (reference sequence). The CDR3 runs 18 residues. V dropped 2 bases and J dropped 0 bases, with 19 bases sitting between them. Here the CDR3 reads CASSLRGGSDRANYGYTF. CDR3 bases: TGTGCCAGCAGTTTAAGGGGAGGGAGCGACAGAGCTAACTATGGCTACACCTTC.

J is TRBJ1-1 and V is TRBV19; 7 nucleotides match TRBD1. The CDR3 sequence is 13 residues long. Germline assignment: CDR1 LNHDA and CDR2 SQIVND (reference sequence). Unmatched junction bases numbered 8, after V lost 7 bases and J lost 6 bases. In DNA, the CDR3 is TGTGCCAGTACCCCACAGGGGTTGGCTGAAGCTTTCTTT. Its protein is CASTPQGLAEAFF.

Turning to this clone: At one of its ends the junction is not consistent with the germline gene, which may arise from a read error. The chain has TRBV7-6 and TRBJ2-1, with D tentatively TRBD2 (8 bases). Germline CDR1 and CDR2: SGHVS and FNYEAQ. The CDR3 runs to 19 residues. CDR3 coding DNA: TGTGCCAGCAGCTTAGGGACAGGACTAGCTTCGGGGACCTATAATGAGCAGTTCTTC. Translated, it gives CASSLGTGLASGTYNEQFF. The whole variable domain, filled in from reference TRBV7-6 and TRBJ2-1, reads GAGVSQSPRYKVTKRGQDVALRCDPISGHVSLYWYRQALGQGPEFLTYFNYEAQQDKSGLPNDRFSAERPEGSISTLTIQRTEQRDSAMYRCASSLGTGLASGTYNEQFFGPGTRLTVL.

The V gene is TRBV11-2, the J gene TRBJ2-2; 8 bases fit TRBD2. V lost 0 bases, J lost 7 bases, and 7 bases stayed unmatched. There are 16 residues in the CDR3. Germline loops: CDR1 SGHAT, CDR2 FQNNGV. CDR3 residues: CASSLEGGGRIGELFF. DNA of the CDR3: TGTGCCAGCAGCTTAGAGGGCGGGGGGCGGATCGGGGAGCTGTTTTTT. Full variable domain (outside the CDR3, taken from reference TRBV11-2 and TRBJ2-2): EAGVAQSPRYKIIEKRQSVAFWCNPISGHATLYWYQQILGQGPKLLIQFQNNGVVDDSQLPKDRFSAERLKGVDSTLKIQPAKLEDSAVYLCASSLEGGGRIGELFFGEGSRLTVL.

DNA of the CDR3: TGTGCCAGCGCGCGGACTAGCGGGGTCGATGAGCAGTTCTTC. This sequence encodes CASARTSGVDEQFF. The rearrangement joins TRBV2 to TRBJ2-1; TRBD2 matches at 12 bases. Trimming cost V 8 bases and J 8 bases; bases outside gene matches: 7. The CDR3 length is 14 residues. From germline, CDR1 is SNHLY and CDR2 FYNNEI. The whole variable domain, remainder taken from reference TRBV2 and TRBJ2-1, is EPEVTQTPSHQVTQMGQEVILRCVPISNHLYFYWYRQILGQKVEFLVSFYNNEISEKSEIFDDQFSVERPDGSNFTLKIRSTKLEDSAMYFCASARTSGVDEQFFGPGTRLTVL.

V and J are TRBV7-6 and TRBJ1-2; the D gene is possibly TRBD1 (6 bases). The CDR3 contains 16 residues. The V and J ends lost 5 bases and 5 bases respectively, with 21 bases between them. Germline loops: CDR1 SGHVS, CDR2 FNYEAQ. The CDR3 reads CASSTGTGTFEYGYTF. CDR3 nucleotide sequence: TGTGCCAGCAGCACCGGCACAGGGACGTTTGAATATGGCTACACCTTC. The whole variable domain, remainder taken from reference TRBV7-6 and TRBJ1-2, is GAGVSQSPRYKVTKRGQDVALRCDPISGHVSLYWYRQALGQGPEFLTYFNYEAQQDKSGLPNDRFSAERPEGSISTLTIQRTEQRDSAMYRCASSTGTGTFEYGYTFGSGTRLTVV.

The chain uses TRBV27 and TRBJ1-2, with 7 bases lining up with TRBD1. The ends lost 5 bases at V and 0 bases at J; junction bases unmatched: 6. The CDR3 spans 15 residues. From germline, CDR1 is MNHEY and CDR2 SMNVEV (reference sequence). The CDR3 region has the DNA TGTGCCAGCAGTGTCACAGGGGTCGCTAACTATGGCTACACCTTC. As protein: CASSVTGVANYGYTF.

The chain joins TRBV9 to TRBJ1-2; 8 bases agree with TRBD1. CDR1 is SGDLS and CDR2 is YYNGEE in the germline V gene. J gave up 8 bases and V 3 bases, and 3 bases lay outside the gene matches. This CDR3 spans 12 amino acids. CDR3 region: CASSADRGGYTF. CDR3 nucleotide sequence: TGTGCCAGCAGCGCAGACAGGGGCGGCTACACCTTC.

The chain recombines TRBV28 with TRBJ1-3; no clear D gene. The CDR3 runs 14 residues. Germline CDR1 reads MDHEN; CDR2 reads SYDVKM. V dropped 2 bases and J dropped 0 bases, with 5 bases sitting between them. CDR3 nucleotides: TGTGCCAGCAGTTTAGAGGGCTCTGGAAACACCATATATTTT. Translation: CASSLEGSGNTIYF.

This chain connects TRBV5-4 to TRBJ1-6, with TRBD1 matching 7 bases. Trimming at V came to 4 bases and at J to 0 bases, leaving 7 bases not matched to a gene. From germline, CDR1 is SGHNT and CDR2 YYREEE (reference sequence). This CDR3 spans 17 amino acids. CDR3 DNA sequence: TGTGCCAGCAGCGCCCGGGACAGAAGCTCCTATAATTCACCCCTCCACTTT. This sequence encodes CASSARDRSSYNSPLHF.

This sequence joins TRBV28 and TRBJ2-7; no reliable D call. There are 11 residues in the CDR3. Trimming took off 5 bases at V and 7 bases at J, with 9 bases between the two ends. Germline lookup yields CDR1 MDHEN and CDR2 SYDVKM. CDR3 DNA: TGTGCCAGCAGTCAGACCGGGGAGCAGTACTTC. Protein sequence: CASSQTGEQYF.

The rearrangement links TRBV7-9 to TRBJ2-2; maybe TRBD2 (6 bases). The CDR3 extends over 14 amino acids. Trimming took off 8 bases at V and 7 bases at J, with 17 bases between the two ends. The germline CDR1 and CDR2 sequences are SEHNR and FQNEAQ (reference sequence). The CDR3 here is CASGGGDPGGELFF. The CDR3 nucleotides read TGTGCCAGCGGTGGCGGGGACCCGGGCGGGGAGCTGTTTTTT. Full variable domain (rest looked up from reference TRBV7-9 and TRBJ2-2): DTGVSQNPRHKITKRGQNVTFRCDPISEHNRLYWYRQTLGQGPEFLTYFQNEAQLEKSRLLSDRFSAERPKGSFSTLEIQRTEQGDSAMYLCASGGGDPGGELFFGEGSRLTVL.